This is a list of T cell receptor beta chains from one sample in a study of blood T cell repertoires in COVID-19. Clones were read by immunoSEQ multiplex PCR, and TCRdb kept only the in-frame ones, dropping some. The sample contains 280,000 or so clones, approximately 85% of which appear only once. The sequenced sample consisted of PBMCs or T cells enriched from blood (not recorded which). All receptors derive from a man under 40 who had recovered from COVID-19. CDR3s include the opening cysteine and the closing phenylalanine or tryptophan. The D gene is left open where the match is weak. Clone size is shown for a subset of rows, as once, few, many or a class of expanded clone.

d_call: .; v_call: TRBV21-1; j_call: TRBJ1-5; clone_size: .; cdr3_nt: TGTGCCAGCAGCAAAGCAGCCGACAGTCTAATCATAAGGGATTTT; cdr3_aa: CASSKAADSLIIRDF
d_call: TRBD1; v_call: TRBV6-5; j_call: TRBJ2-5; clone_size: .; cdr3_nt: TGTGCCAGCAGTTACTCGAAGGGGGACAGGGGCCAGACCCAGTACTTC; cdr3_aa: CASSYSKGDRGQTQYF
d_call: TRBD1; v_call: TRBV6-5; j_call: TRBJ1-1; clone_size: .; cdr3_nt: TGTGCCAGCAGTTATAGACAGGGCATGAACACTGAAGCTTTCTTT; cdr3_aa: CASSYRQGMNTEAFF
d_call: TRBD1; v_call: TRBV12-5; j_call: TRBJ1-4; clone_size: .; cdr3_nt: TGTGCTAGTGGTTTGGGTGACAGGGGCGGTGGCGAAAAACTGTTTTTT; cdr3_aa: CASGLGDRGGGEKLFF
d_call: .; v_call: TRBV3-1/TRBV3-2; j_call: TRBJ2-2; clone_size: .; cdr3_nt: TGTGCCAGCAGCCAAGCGTTCACCCGGAGCACCGGGGAGCTGTTTTTT; cdr3_aa: CASSQAFTRSTGELFF
d_call: .; v_call: TRBV6-2/TRBV6-3; j_call: TRBJ1-5; clone_size: .; cdr3_nt: TGTGCCAGCAGTCTACGGGACATCGGTAGCAATCAGCCCCAGCATTTT; cdr3_aa: CASSLRDIGSNQPQHF
d_call: TRBD1; v_call: TRBV7-6; j_call: TRBJ2-1; clone_size: few; cdr3_nt: TGTGCCAGCAGCCCGGGACAGGGGCTGGGGGATGAGCAGTTCTTC; cdr3_aa: CASSPGQGLGDEQFF
d_call: TRBD1; v_call: TRBV9; j_call: TRBJ1-6; clone_size: .; cdr3_nt: TGTGCCAGCAGCGGACAGGGGGCCAATTCACCCCTCCACTTT; cdr3_aa: CASSGQGANSPLHF
d_call: .; v_call: TRBV10-3; j_call: TRBJ2-2; clone_size: .; cdr3_nt: TGTGCCATCAGTGTAGCAGAACAGAACACCGGGGAGCTGTTTTTT; cdr3_aa: CAISVAEQNTGELFF
d_call: .; v_call: TRBV14; j_call: TRBJ2-5; clone_size: once; cdr3_nt: TGTGCCAGCAGCCAAGATCAGGGCTCCCCCCGATACTTC; cdr3_aa: CASSQDQGSPRYF
d_call: .; v_call: TRBV6-6; j_call: TRBJ2-7; clone_size: few; cdr3_nt: TGTGCCAGCAGTTACTCGATTTCAGACGGAGTCCACGAGCAGTACTTC; cdr3_aa: CASSYSISDGVHEQYF
d_call: .; v_call: TRBV25-1; j_call: TRBJ2-6; clone_size: .; cdr3_nt: TGTGCCAGCAGCCCGGGTAGTTCTGGGGCCAACGTCCTGACTTTC; cdr3_aa: CASSPGSSGANVLTF
d_call: TRBD1; v_call: TRBV5-4; j_call: TRBJ2-7; clone_size: few; cdr3_nt: TGTGCCAGCGGAAGCCCGGGACAGGGGGACTACGAGCAGTACTTC; cdr3_aa: CASGSPGQGDYEQYF
d_call: .; v_call: TRBV18; j_call: TRBJ2-1; clone_size: .; cdr3_nt: TGTGCCAGCTCACCCCAAGTTTTAGCGGCTTCCAATGAGCAGTTCTTC; cdr3_aa: CASSPQVLAASNEQFF
d_call: TRBD2; v_call: TRBV19; j_call: TRBJ2-2; clone_size: .; cdr3_nt: TGTGCCAGTAGTAAAACTAGCGGGGGGGCCTTAAACACCGGGGAGCTGTTTTTT; cdr3_aa: CASSKTSGGALNTGELFF
d_call: TRBD2; v_call: TRBV19; j_call: TRBJ2-1; clone_size: .; cdr3_nt: TGTGCCAGTAGTATTTTCACTAGCGGGGGCATCGGGTCCTACAATGAGCAGTTCTTC; cdr3_aa: CASSIFTSGGIGSYNEQFF
d_call: .; v_call: TRBV5-4; j_call: TRBJ2-7; clone_size: .; cdr3_nt: TGTGCCAGCAGCTTGGGGCAGGCGGGGGAGCAGTACTTC; cdr3_aa: CASSLGQAGEQYF
d_call: TRBD1; v_call: TRBV15; j_call: TRBJ2-7; clone_size: .; cdr3_nt: TGTGCCACCAGCAGTGGCCGGGACAGGGGCCACGAGCAGTACTTC; cdr3_aa: CATSSGRDRGHEQYF
d_call: .; v_call: TRBV6-6; j_call: TRBJ1-6; clone_size: .; cdr3_nt: TGTGCCAGCAGGGTCAACGGGAATAATTCACCCCTCCACTTT; cdr3_aa: CASRVNGNNSPLHF
d_call: .; v_call: TRBV2; j_call: TRBJ2-7; clone_size: few; cdr3_nt: TGTGCCAGCAGTGAACACTCCTACGAGCAGTACTTC; cdr3_aa: CASSEHSYEQYF
d_call: .; v_call: TRBV3-1/TRBV3-2; j_call: TRBJ2-3; clone_size: once; cdr3_nt: TGTGCCAGCTCTAGCTATGTCGCAGATACGCAGTATTTT; cdr3_aa: CASSSYVADTQYF
d_call: .; v_call: TRBV5-1; j_call: TRBJ2-7; clone_size: .; cdr3_nt: TGCGCCAGCAGTCCCTCGGGGTACGAGCAGTACTTC; cdr3_aa: CASSPSGYEQYF
d_call: .; v_call: TRBV10-3; j_call: TRBJ1-5; clone_size: once; cdr3_nt: TGTGCCATCAGCACTCAGGCGGGTCAGCCCCAGCATTTT; cdr3_aa: CAISTQAGQPQHF
d_call: TRBD1; v_call: TRBV7-8; j_call: TRBJ2-7; clone_size: once; cdr3_nt: TGTGCCAGCAGCCACGGGACAGGGTCCTACGAGCAGTACTTC; cdr3_aa: CASSHGTGSYEQYF
d_call: .; v_call: TRBV5-1; j_call: TRBJ1-2; clone_size: .; cdr3_nt: TGCGCCAGCAGCTTGGGTGACACATCCTATGGCTACACCTTC; cdr3_aa: CASSLGDTSYGYTF
d_call: .; v_call: TRBV7-2; j_call: TRBJ1-1; clone_size: once; cdr3_nt: TGTGCCAGCAGCTTATCGGGGTTTAGCAACACTGAAGCTTTCTTT; cdr3_aa: CASSLSGFSNTEAFF